The TCR beta chain under discussion was sequenced for a study of human T cells and chemical hapten exposure. Study at large: Per-sample TCR yields varied mainly from small pooled library volume differences.

Whole blood that had not been fractionated was the source of extracted total RNA. Study-wide results and limits: TCRs at a frequency above 1 in 1000 stayed unchanged with DPC sensitization.

This clonotype appeared a few times. Its antigen is not identified. Unique molecular identifiers were attached to individual cDNA molecules within the library. Original processing methods: A per-sample median of about 100,000 TCRs was observed, with counts ranging from about 20,000 to 690,600. TCRdb reanalysed the 5' RACE reads using MiXCR and keeps one entry per CDR3 protein. In this record, the V and J calls reflect TCRdb's handling and not the investigators' own analysis. Of 110,000 or so distinct CDR3 sequences in the sample, approximately 19% were seen once. J gave up 8 bases and V 2 bases, and 10 bases lay outside the gene matches. The CDR3 totals 16 residues. Germline-derived CDR1 and CDR2 are SGHTA and FQGTGA.

The rearrangement uses TRBV7-3 and TRBJ2-1; TRBD2 matches 9 bases. The TCR was taken from a human donor in good health. CDR3: CASSLQSAGGPHEQFF. The CDR3 nucleotides read TGTGCCAGCAGCTTACAATCAGCGGGAGGTCCGCATGAGCAGTTCTTC.